This T cell receptor (beta chain) was obtained from a study of blood T cell repertoires in COVID-19. Study context: Sources were T cells, B-cell-depleted T cells, or PBMCs; the material itself was cDNA or gDNA.

The CDR3 is 14 amino acids. The trim removed 5 bases at V and 3 bases at J, leaving 5 bases unmatched. Germline CDR1 reads MNHEY; CDR2 reads SMNVEV (reference sequence). Measured with immunoSEQ multiplex PCR; TCRdb has only the in-frame clones, and not every one. The sample has a few hundred thousand clones, around 88% seen once. The chain has TRBV27 and TRBJ2-7; 9 positions agree with TRBD1. The sequenced material came from PBMCs or T cells enriched from blood (not recorded which). The sequence derives from a woman aged 45-59 years with acute COVID-19. The CDR3 DNA follows: TGTGCCAGCAGTCCGGGACAGGGCTACTACGAGCAGTACTTC. Translated: CASSPGQGYYEQYF.